A single sample is the source of the 20 T cell receptor beta chains below, sequenced in a study of post-analysis software for immune sequencing data. For these TCRs, the target antigens are not known. The study's findings and limits: Controls showed lower frequencies than patients for roughly five TRBV segments, and TRBV5-6, TRBV5-1 and TRBV20-1 were among these.

Each TCR beta cDNA library carried unique molecular identifiers. TCRdb re-derived calls from the PCR reads in MiXCR, one entry per CDR3 protein. The table lists hundreds of thousands of distinct CDR3 sequences, roughly three fifths of them singletons. The sequenced material came from blood. Receptors were obtained from a girl aged 2 to 9 with multiple sclerosis.

The V gene is TRBV2, the J gene TRBJ2-7; 8 nucleotides align to TRBD1. Trimming removed 6 bases from V and 7 bases from J; junction bases left unmatched: 5. The CDR3 is 12 residues long. CDR1 is SNHLY and CDR2 is FYNNEI in the germline V gene. The CDR3 loop reads CASRTGEGEQYF. In nucleotides, the CDR3 is TGTGCCAGCAGGACAGGGGAAGGGGAGCAGTACTTC. The variable domain in full, with the rest retrieved from reference TRBV2 and TRBJ2-7, is EPEVTQTPSHQVTQMGQEVILRCVPISNHLYFYWYRQILGQKVEFLVSFYNNEISEKSEIFDDQFSVERPDGSNFTLKIRSTKLEDSAMYFCASRTGEGEQYFGPGTRLTVT.

This clonotype was observed a handful of times. V is TRBV5-5 and J is TRBJ1-2; no reliable D call. This CDR3 spans 15 amino acids. The germline V and J ends were trimmed by 3 bases and 0 bases, with 12 bases remaining between them. CDR1 SGHKS and CDR2 YYEKEE come from the germline V gene (reference sequence). The CDR3 protein is CASSSQAGSNYGYTF. CDR3 DNA sequence: TGTGCCAGCAGCTCCCAGGCGGGGTCTAACTATGGCTACACCTTC.

This clonotype was seen just once. The chain carries TRBV29-1 and TRBJ2-3; 7 bases match TRBD1. The germline gives CDR1 SQVTM, CDR2 ANQGSEA. The CDR3 runs to 15 residues. CDR3 bases: TGCAGTGCTCCTATCGCCGGGACAGTCACAGATACGCAGTATTTT. Protein sequence: CSAPIAGTVTDTQYF.

V is TRBV6-2 or TRBV6-3 and J is TRBJ2-1, with D unresolved. Trimming cost V 7 bases and J 5 bases, with 6 bases left between them. From germline, CDR1 is MNHEY and CDR2 SVGEGT. The CDR3 has 11 amino acids. Written as DNA, the CDR3 is TGTGCCAGCACCTACCACAATGAGCAGTTCTTC. This codes for CASTYHNEQFF.

This clonotype was seen a few times. The chain uses TRBV27 and TRBJ2-7, with no clear D. CDR1 is MNHEY and CDR2 is SMNVEV in the germline V gene (reference sequence). The ends were cut back, 5 bases at V and 3 bases at J, with 11 bases in the middle. The CDR3 spans 13 residues. CDR3 bases: TGTGCCAGCAGTAGTGACCTACTCTACGAGCAGTACTTC. Translating it yields CASSSDLLYEQYF.

The DNA for the CDR3 is TGTGCCAGCAGGTCTGGGGGAGCTCGGACAGATACGCAGTATTTT. Its translation is CASRSGGARTDTQYF. The V gene is TRBV6-2 or TRBV6-3, the J gene TRBJ2-3; D tentatively fits TRBD1 or TRBD2 (5 bases each). Germline V CDR1 and CDR2: MNHEY, SVGEGT. The CDR3 runs 15 residues. Trimming removed 6 bases from V and 3 bases from J, with 16 bases in between.

Notes on this clonotype: The junction departs from the called germline gene at one end, perhaps through a read error. The chain links TRBV11-3 to TRBJ1-2, with a possible D match to TRBD1 (5 bases). The CDR3 is 16 amino acids. Germline lookup yields CDR1 SGHNT and CDR2 YENEEA. CDR3 in amino acids: CASSQSGGAAPSGYTF. DNA for the CDR3: TGTGCCAGCAGCCAGTCCGGAGGGGCAGCCCCTAGTGGCTATACCTTC.

The CDR3 loop is CASSPTGGRDTQYF. CDR3 nucleotides: TGTGCCAGCTCACCGACAGGGGGCCGAGATACGCAGTATTTT. The J gene is TRBJ2-3, the V gene TRBV18; TRBD1 aligns across 10 bases. Trimming removed 3 bases from V and 5 bases from J; junction bases left unmatched: 2. The CDR3 has 14 amino acids. Germline-derived CDR1 and CDR2 are KGHSH and LQKENI.

J is TRBJ1-5 and V is TRBV12-3 or TRBV12-4; 7 nucleotides match TRBD1. The ends lost 8 bases at V and 6 bases at J; junction bases unmatched: 7. There are 13 residues in the CDR3. In DNA form, the CDR3 reads TGTGCCAGCGGGGGACAGTTGGGTCAGCCCCAGCATTTT. This sequence encodes CASGGQLGQPQHF.

V is TRBV10-1 and J is TRBJ2-5, with a tentative D call TRBD1 (5 bases). The CDR3 is 14 amino acids. CDR1 WNHNN and CDR2 SYGVQD come from the germline V gene (reference sequence). V shed 4 bases and J shed 5 bases, with 14 bases lying between them. The CDR3 bases are TGCGCCAGCAGTGCAGGCAGGGTCAAGGAGACCCAGTACTTC. Its translation: CASSAGRVKETQYF.

This chain uses TRBV9 with TRBJ1-2; tentatively, D is TRBD1 (6 bases). The CDR3 consists of 13 residues. Germline V gene data show CDR1 as SGDLS and CDR2 as YYNGEE. With 9 bases removed from V and 9 bases from J, the gap between germline ends came to 21 bases. CDR3 DNA sequence: TGTGCCATCTTAGGGGGGCGACGGTATAGCTACACCTTC. Protein product: CAILGGRRYSYTF.

The chain recombines TRBV11-2 with TRBJ2-5; D is ambiguous. With 4 bases removed from V and 5 bases from J, the gap between germline ends came to 11 bases. CDR1 is SGHAT and CDR2 is FQNNGV in the germline V gene. This CDR3 spans 13 amino acids. CDR3 nucleotides: TGTGCCAGCAGCTCCCGGGCAGTGGAGACCCAGTACTTC. Its translation: CASSSRAVETQYF.

This clonotype occurred once. CDR3 sequence reads: CSARERSGRTVEQFF. DNA for the CDR3: TGCAGTGCTAGAGAGAGGTCGGGGCGCACGGTTGAGCAGTTCTTC. The V call is TRBV20-1, the J call TRBJ2-1, with D perhaps TRBD1 or TRBD2 (5 bases each). CDR3 length: 15 residues. V lost 0 bases and J lost 9, with 18 bases in between. CDR1 is DFQATT and CDR2 is SNEGSKA in the germline V gene (reference sequence).

The CDR3 coding sequence is TGTGCCAGCAGCCAAGAGGCTGAAAAAAACATTCAGTACTTC. It codes for CASSQEAEKNIQYF. The gene calls are TRBV3-1 and TRBJ2-4; D ambiguous. This CDR3 is built from 14 residues. The V and J ends lost 0 bases and 4 bases respectively, with 7 bases between them. CDR1 and CDR2 (germline): LGHDT, YNNKEL (reference sequence).

This chain joins TRBV20-1 and TRBJ2-1, with 10 bases matching TRBD2. CDR1 and CDR2 (germline): DFQATT, SNEGSKA (reference sequence). V lost 0 bases and J lost 7; bases outside the gene matches: 9. This CDR3 comprises 16 residues. The CDR3 sequence is CSARDAPSGRGNEQFF. The DNA of the CDR3 is TGCAGTGCTAGAGATGCTCCCAGCGGGAGGGGGAATGAGCAGTTCTTC.

This clonotype was seen a handful of times. V gene TRBV7-6 combines with J gene TRBJ1-1; possibly TRBD1 for D (5 bases). The V gene lost 5 bases and the J gene lost 4 bases, with 11 bases spanning the gap. This CDR3 contains 13 residues. Germline values: CDR1 SGHVS, CDR2 FNYEAQ. CDR3 residues: CASSAGLGTEAFF. CDR3 DNA sequence: TGTGCCAGCAGCGCAGGGTTGGGCACTGAAGCTTTCTTT.

The chain joins TRBV29-1 to TRBJ2-1; weak D call: TRBD2 (6 bases). There are 14 residues in the CDR3. Per germline, CDR1 SQVTM and CDR2 ANQGSEA. Trimming took off 0 bases at V and 5 bases at J, with 11 bases between the two ends. The CDR3, as DNA: TGCAGCGTTGAAGAGGAGGGCGGGGACAATGAGCAGTTCTTC. Translation: CSVEEEGGDNEQFF.

The chain uses TRBV20-1 and TRBJ2-5, with a tentative D call TRBD2 (5 bases). The CDR3 has 14 amino acids. With 6 bases removed from V and 5 bases from J, the gap between germline ends came to 19 bases. Germline assignment: CDR1 DFQATT and CDR2 SNEGSKA (reference sequence). CDR3 loop: CSAYTIGDSETQYF. CDR3 coding DNA: TGCAGTGCCTACACCATCGGGGATTCCGAGACCCAGTACTTC.

The chain employs TRBV2 and TRBJ2-7, with D maybe TRBD2 (6 bases). This CDR3 contains 11 residues. The germline V gene encodes CDR1 SNHLY and CDR2 FYNNEI. Trimming removed 11 bases at V and 3 bases at J, with 11 bases between. This CDR3 is CAGGVDYEQYF. CDR3 sequence (DNA): TGTGCCGGAGGGGTGGACTACGAGCAGTACTTC.

V is TRBV7-9 and J is TRBJ1-1; D is unresolved. Trimming stripped 3 bases from V and 8 bases from J, with 13 bases between. The germline gives CDR1 SEHNR, CDR2 FQNEAQ (reference sequence). The CDR3 covers 13 residues. CDR3 coding DNA: TGTGCCAGCAGCTTCTCAGGTCCTTCGGAAGCTTTCTTT. Its protein is CASSFSGPSEAFF.